The 30 T cell receptor beta chains below all came from one sample that was sequenced in a study of cytomegalovirus exposure and HLA in healthy donors. With 60 Vbeta and 13 Jbeta primers, the PCR was carried out. Data came from immunoSEQ multiplex PCR; TCRdb stores just in-frame clones and leaves some out. The sample lists some 200,000 clones, around 83% seen once, with under 0.9% in the top ten. The sequencing sample was made of PBMCs. The receptors shown here come from a woman under 30 in good health and CMV-seronegative.

This clone occurred once. V gene TRBV5-1 combines with J gene TRBJ2-3, with a weak D call TRBD1 (6 bases). This CDR3 has 13 residues. Germline V gene data show CDR1 as SGHRS and CDR2 as YFSETQ. The V end was cut by 7 bases, the J end by 6 bases, with 15 bases between. In nucleotides, the CDR3 is TGCGCCAGCCCACTTACAGGGTTGGATACGCAGTATTTT. Its protein is CASPLTGLDTQYF.

The rearrangement links TRBV6-5 to TRBJ1-4; maybe TRBD1 (6 bases). CDR1 and CDR2 (germline): MNHEY, SVGAGI. Trimming shortened V by 5 bases and J by 8 bases, and 15 bases separated the two germline ends. The CDR3 consists of 14 residues. The CDR3 sequence: CASSPTGRREKLFF. The CDR3 coding sequence is TGTGCCAGCAGTCCCACAGGGCGAAGGGAAAAACTGTTTTTT.

A single count supports this clone. The V call is TRBV6-5, the J call TRBJ1-2; 8 bases are shared with TRBD1. Germline trimming cut 8 bases from V and 5 bases from J; bases unmatched to any gene: 10. Germline V gene lookup returns CDR1 MNHEY and CDR2 SVGAGI. This CDR3 region has 14 residues. The CDR3: CASRGQGAGYGYTF. The CDR3 region has the DNA TGTGCCAGCCGGGGGCAGGGGGCTGGGTATGGCTACACCTTC.

The chain has TRBV5-1 and TRBJ1-2; D is unclear. The CDR3 contains 15 residues. Trimming took 3 bases from V and 4 from J, leaving 16 bases between them. The germline V gene encodes CDR1 SGHRS and CDR2 YFSETQ. The CDR3 reads CASSSQVGGSYGYTF. CDR3 in DNA: TGCGCCAGCAGCTCCCAGGTAGGAGGGTCCTATGGCTACACCTTC.

The rearrangement joins TRBV7-8 to TRBJ2-7; 9 positions agree with TRBD1. J lost 6 bases, V lost 5 bases, and 14 bases had no gene match. From germline, CDR1 is SGHVS and CDR2 FQNEAQ. This CDR3 spans 16 amino acids. The CDR3: CASSPSVGTGSGEQYF. CDR3 nucleotide sequence: TGTGCCAGCAGCCCAAGTGTAGGGACAGGGAGCGGCGAGCAGTACTTC. The full variable domain, its missing parts supplied by reference TRBV7-8 and TRBJ2-7, is GAGVSQSPRYKVAKRGQDVALRCDPISGHVSLFWYQQALGQGPEFLTYFQNEAQLDKSGLPSDRFFAERPEGSVSTLKIQRTQQEDSAVYLCASSPSVGTGSGEQYFGPGTRLTVT.

This clone has a single count. V is TRBV6-1 and J is TRBJ1-5; no definite D call. The CDR3 covers 13 residues. V lost 2 bases, J lost 9 bases, and 11 bases lay in between. Germline V CDR1 and CDR2: MNHNS, SASEGT. In DNA, the CDR3 is TGTGCCAGCAGTGAATACAGCCCGAGGCCCCAGCATTTT. This codes for CASSEYSPRPQHF.

The J gene is TRBJ2-1, the V gene TRBV28, with 7 bases aligning to TRBD2. There are 18 residues in the CDR3. Trimming took 5 bases from V and 0 from J; bases not matched to a gene: 13. In germline, CDR1 is MDHEN, CDR2 SYDVKM. The CDR3 sequence: CASSPILAGISSYNEQFF. DNA of the CDR3: TGTGCCAGCAGTCCCATTTTAGCGGGCATAAGCTCCTACAATGAGCAGTTCTTC.

This rearrangement joins TRBV18 to TRBJ1-4; 8 bases are a match to TRBD1. Germline CDR1 is KGHSH and CDR2 is LQKENI. Losses at the gene ends were 6 bases for V and 5 bases for J; bases not matched to a gene: 8. The CDR3 is 15 residues long. CDR3 protein: CASSMNRGSNEKLFF. The CDR3 nucleotides are TGTGCCAGCTCCATGAACAGGGGGTCAAATGAAAAACTGTTTTTT.

This clone was counted once. The chain couples TRBV29-1 to TRBJ2-1; D perhaps matches TRBD2 (5 bases). This CDR3 is built from 15 residues. Trimming left V 4 bases short and J 0 bases short, with 13 bases between. Looked up from germline, CDR1 is SQVTM and CDR2 is ANQGSEA. In DNA, the CDR3 is TGCAGCGTTGGAGCGGCGGATAGCTCCTACAATGAGCAGTTCTTC. It specifies CSVGAADSSYNEQFF.

The genes are TRBV27 and TRBJ2-5, with 13 bases fitting TRBD2. Trimming at V came to 8 bases and at J to 5 bases, leaving 8 bases not matched to a gene. This CDR3 spans 15 amino acids. Germline loops: CDR1 MNHEY, CDR2 SMNVEV (reference sequence). Here the CDR3 reads CASRRTSGRRETQYF. CDR3 sequence (DNA): TGTGCCAGCCGACGGACTAGCGGGAGAAGGGAGACCCAGTACTTC.

This chain links TRBV18 with TRBJ2-7; TRBD2 agrees at 8 bases. The CDR3 runs 18 residues. After removal of 2 bases from V and 2 bases from J, the junction contained 14 bases not matched to a gene. CDR1 and CDR2 from the germline V gene are KGHSH and LQKENI. The CDR3 sequence: CASSPESGGAVPPYEQYF. CDR3 bases: TGTGCCAGCTCACCAGAAAGCGGGGGAGCCGTACCGCCCTACGAGCAGTACTTC.

The chain employs TRBV6-6 and TRBJ1-2; TRBD1 aligns across 7 bases. The CDR3 spans 14 residues. The V segment lost 4 bases and the J segment 1 base; nucleotides outside the gene matches: 3. From germline, CDR1 is MNHNY and CDR2 SVGAGI (reference sequence). The CDR3 bases are TGTGCCAGCAGTTCGACAGGGAATAACTATGGCTACACCTTC. Its protein is CASSSTGNNYGYTF.

This clone was counted between two and nine times. The genes are TRBV5-1 and TRBJ1-1; no clear D. Germline V gives CDR1 SGHRS, CDR2 YFSETQ. This CDR3 is 14 amino acids long. V shed 1 base and J shed 0 bases, with 7 bases lying between them. CDR3 nucleotides: TGCGCCAGCAGCTTGCCAGGTATGAACACTGAAGCTTTCTTT. Protein sequence: CASSLPGMNTEAFF.

V usage is TRBV4-1 and J usage is TRBJ1-5; a possible D gene is TRBD1 (5 bases). The germline V and J ends were trimmed by 4 bases and 2 bases, with 15 bases remaining between them. The CDR3 extends over 16 amino acids. The germline CDR1 and CDR2 sequences are MGHRA and YSYEKL. The CDR3 DNA sequence: TGCGCCAGCAGCCCCCTGGGGGGAGAGGGCAATCAGCCCCAGCATTTT. Translation gives CASSPLGGEGNQPQHF.

A few counts support this clone. The chain has TRBV6-5 and TRBJ2-7; 10 bases align to TRBD2. This CDR3 has 15 amino acids. Unmatched junction bases numbered 5, after V lost 5 bases and J lost 1 base. Germline CDR1 MNHEY, CDR2 SVGAGI. In nucleotides, the CDR3 is TGTGCCAGCAGTCTGAAAGCGGGGGGGTCCTACGAGCAGTACTTC. This encodes CASSLKAGGSYEQYF.

The chain joins TRBV5-1 to TRBJ2-5; TRBD2 matches at 7 bases. The CDR3 covers 16 residues. With 2 bases clipped from V and 5 bases from J, the junction kept 12 bases outside the gene matches. Per germline, CDR1 SGHRS and CDR2 YFSETQ. The CDR3: CASSFSIQAGGETQYF. CDR3 bases: TGCGCCAGCAGCTTTTCGATACAGGCCGGGGGGGAGACCCAGTACTTC.

The chain links TRBV19 to TRBJ1-1, with D uncertain. The germline V gene encodes CDR1 LNHDA and CDR2 SQIVND (reference sequence). Trimming removed 11 bases at V and 1 base at J, with 14 bases between. The CDR3 totals 13 residues. The CDR3 reads CAVGEGSNTEAFF. CDR3 bases: TGTGCCGTGGGCGAGGGCTCGAACACTGAAGCTTTCTTT.

The chain couples TRBV27 to TRBJ2-7; TRBD1 aligns across 9 bases. Germline trimming cut 5 bases from V and 6 bases from J; bases unmatched to any gene: 11. This CDR3 is 15 amino acids long. From germline, CDR1 is MNHEY and CDR2 SMNVEV (reference sequence). The CDR3 region has the DNA TGTGCCAGCAGTCACGGCGGGACAGGGACGGGCGAGCAGTACTTC. The encoded protein is CASSHGGTGTGEQYF.

The chain recombines TRBV7-8 with TRBJ1-5; the D is unclear. The length of the CDR3 is 18 residues. Germline assignment: CDR1 SGHVS and CDR2 FQNEAQ. The V end lost 4 bases, the J end lost 0 bases, and 19 bases lay between the germline ends. The CDR3 DNA reads TGTGCCAGCAGCTGGAGGACCGGAGGTCGTAATAGCAATCAGCCCCAGCATTTT. Protein sequence: CASSWRTGGRNSNQPQHF.

This clone showed up just once. The CDR3 nucleotides are TGTGCCAGCAGTACAAGTCAGGGGGCGGCCAACTATGGCTACACCTTC. Its translation: CASSTSQGAANYGYTF. The rearrangement links TRBV5-4 to TRBJ1-2; 8 nucleotides match TRBD1. The CDR3 covers 16 residues. The ends lost 5 bases at V and 2 bases at J; junction bases unmatched: 11. The V gene's germline CDR1 is SGHNT and CDR2 YYREEE (reference sequence).

The chain uses TRBV7-2 and TRBJ2-7, with TRBD2 matching over 9 bases. Germline values: CDR1 SGHTA, CDR2 FQGNSA. This CDR3 comprises 16 residues. With V trimmed by 0 bases and J by 0 bases, 3 bases remained unmatched. CDR3 sequence reads: CASSLAFSGGSYEQYF. The CDR3 DNA follows: TGTGCCAGCAGCTTAGCTTTTAGCGGGGGCTCCTACGAGCAGTACTTC.

CDR3 sequence (DNA): TGTGCCAGCAAAGATAGCGGGCGGGATGAGCAGTTCTTC. It translates to CASKDSGRDEQFF. This chain uses TRBV6-6 with TRBJ2-1; 7 nucleotides agree with TRBD2. Germline V lookup: CDR1 MNHNY, CDR2 SVGAGI (reference sequence). Trimming at V came to 7 bases and at J to 8 bases, leaving 8 bases not matched to a gene. This CDR3 comprises 13 residues.

The chain is built from TRBV28 and TRBJ1-1; 9 nucleotides align to TRBD1. CDR3 length: 15 residues. Germline loops: CDR1 MDHEN, CDR2 SYDVKM. V shed 7 bases, J shed 5 bases, and the junction held 11 bases outside the gene matches. The CDR3 loop is CASTGTGLLPTEAFF. In DNA form, the CDR3 reads TGTGCCAGCACGGGGACAGGGCTTCTTCCTACTGAAGCTTTCTTT.

This clone was counted once. The chain combines TRBV11-2 with TRBJ1-1; maybe TRBD1 (6 bases). CDR3 size: 13 residues. Germline CDR1 is SGHAT and CDR2 is FQNNGV. V lost 3 bases and J 11 bases, leaving 16 bases between the germline ends. This CDR3 reads CASSLGGPGAAFF. CDR3 in DNA: TGTGCCAGCAGCTTGGGGGGGCCGGGCGCCGCTTTCTTT. The variable domain in full, with the rest retrieved from reference TRBV11-2 and TRBJ1-1, is EAGVAQSPRYKIIEKRQSVAFWCNPISGHATLYWYQQILGQGPKLLIQFQNNGVVDDSQLPKDRFSAERLKGVDSTLKIQPAKLEDSAVYLCASSLGGPGAAFFGQGTRLTVV.

This clone was recorded once. The V call is TRBV5-5, the J call TRBJ2-7; TRBD1 matches at 10 bases. Germline lookup yields CDR1 SGHKS and CDR2 YYEKEE (reference sequence). The CDR3 extends over 15 amino acids. The V and J ends lost 1 base and 4 bases, in that order; junction bases with no gene match: 5. CDR3 residues: CASSLILGQGYEQYF. The CDR3 region has the DNA TGTGCCAGCAGCTTGATACTGGGACAGGGGTACGAGCAGTACTTC.

The chain links TRBV5-1 to TRBJ2-1; 10 bases are a match to TRBD2. The CDR3 totals 15 residues. J was trimmed by 9 bases and V by 3 bases; bases with no gene match: 9. Germline V gene data show CDR1 as SGHRS and CDR2 as YFSETQ. The CDR3 loop is CASSSQLAGMAEQFF. The DNA of the CDR3 is TGCGCCAGCAGCTCACAACTAGCGGGAATGGCTGAGCAGTTCTTC.

This clone is medium-sized (0.01 to 0.1%) in the sample. The J gene is TRBJ2-3, the V gene TRBV19; 9 bases are shared with TRBD2. J lost 0 bases, V lost 5 bases, and 6 bases had no gene match. Germline V gene data show CDR1 as LNHDA and CDR2 as SQIVND (reference sequence). CDR3 size: 16 residues. The DNA for the CDR3 is TGTGCCAGTAGTCAAGGACTAGCGCCCAGCACAGATACGCAGTATTTT. Protein product: CASSQGLAPSTDTQYF.

V usage is TRBV7-2 and J usage is TRBJ2-5, with a possible D match to TRBD1 (6 bases). The germline gives CDR1 SGHTA, CDR2 FQGNSA. The ends were cut back, 4 bases at V and 3 bases at J, with 15 bases in the middle. This CDR3 has 15 residues. CDR3 bases: TGTGCCAGCAGCTCCCAAGCCCGGGACAAAGAGACCCAGTACTTC. Translated, it gives CASSSQARDKETQYF.

Only a few counts were recorded for this clone. The chain couples TRBV6-1 to TRBJ2-3; 8 bases are a match to TRBD1. V was clipped by 5 bases and J by 1 base; unmatched bases: 5. The CDR3 contains 15 residues. From germline, CDR1 is MNHNS and CDR2 SASEGT. CDR3 sequence reads: CASSTQGARTDTQYF. The CDR3 DNA is TGTGCCAGCAGTACCCAGGGGGCGCGCACAGATACGCAGTATTTT.

The chain carries TRBV28 and TRBJ2-2; no clear D. The V and J ends lost 3 bases and 4 bases respectively, with 12 bases between them. The CDR3 covers 15 residues. Per germline, CDR1 MDHEN and CDR2 SYDVKM. The DNA of the CDR3 is TGTGCCAGCAGTTTGGCCAGCTCGGGCACCGGGGAGCTGTTTTTT. Its translation is CASSLASSGTGELFF. Supplemented by reference TRBV28 and TRBJ2-2, the full variable domain reads DVKVTQSSRYLVKRTGEKVFLECVQDMDHENMFWYRQDPGLGLRLIYFSYDVKMKEKGDIPEGYSVSREKKERFSLILESASTNQTSMYLCASSLASSGTGELFFGEGSRLTVL.